The 3 T cell receptor beta chains reported below all come from one sample, sequenced in a study of CD8 T cells in Susac syndrome. The RNA input was about 0.45 to 1 ug, and it was reverse transcribed with random hexamers. From the immunoSEQ multiplex PCR reads, TCRdb called clonotypes with MiXCR, one entry per CDR3 protein. The profile shows about 190,000 distinct CDR3 sequences, 95% of them singletons. Sequenced sample: CD4+ T cells from PBMCs. These receptors all stem from a human donor with Susac syndrome.

This clonotype was counted a few times. CDR3 sequence (DNA): TGCAGTGCTAGTAAAGGGTCGGCAGATACGCAGTATTTT. Encoded protein: CSASKGSADTQYF. The V call is TRBV20-1, the J call TRBJ2-3; D unresolved. The germline V gene encodes CDR1 DFQATT and CDR2 SNEGSKA (reference sequence). V was cut by 3 bases and J by 4 bases, with 11 bases left in between. There are 13 residues in the CDR3.

This chain joins TRBV9 and TRBJ2-3, with TRBD1 matching over 7 bases. This CDR3 spans 15 amino acids. J lost 0 bases, V lost 4 bases, and 5 bases had no gene match. Germline V CDR1 and CDR2: SGDLS, YYNGEE. This chain's CDR3 is CASSTPGQSTDTQYF. The CDR3 DNA reads as TGTGCCAGCAGCACTCCGGGACAGAGCACAGATACGCAGTATTTT. Filled out from reference TRBV9 and TRBJ2-3, the complete variable domain reads DSGVTQTPKHLITATGQRVTLRCSPRSGDLSVYWYQQSLDQGLQFLIQYYNGEERAKGNILERFSAQQFPDLHSELNLSSLELGDSALYFCASSTPGQSTDTQYFGPGTRLTVL.

The chain combines TRBV20-1 with TRBJ1-3; D is undetermined. The CDR3 is 13 amino acids. Germline assignment: CDR1 DFQATT and CDR2 SNEGSKA (reference sequence). V was cut by 6 bases and J by 8 bases, with 17 bases left in between. The CDR3 region is CSAPQTSRDTIYF. CDR3 nucleotides: TGCAGTGCCCCACAGACTTCTCGGGACACCATATATTTT.